This T cell receptor beta chain derives from a study of T cell responses to AZD1222 COVID-19 vaccine. Study-wide context: Pooling was applied to second doses at about 4 or about 12 weeks. Overall study results and limits: Repertoire collection took place solely once the T cell response had peaked. CD4 TCRs covered the whole spike, strongest at regions 160-218 and 743-854. Nearly half of unique spike-specific TCRs reportedly avoided B.1.351 and B.1.1.7 mutated regions.

Profiling relied on immunoSEQ multiplex PCR, and the TCRdb table lists in-frame clones only, not all of them. This sample has 140,000 to 150,000 clones, with around 85% found just once. As for this clone: Its antigen is not identified.

The germline V gene has CDR1 MNHEY and CDR2 SMNVEV (reference sequence). The V end lost 4 bases, the J end lost 8 bases, and 15 bases lay between the germline ends. The CDR3 has 14 residues. This TCR came from an adult in good health. The sequenced sample was peripheral blood, obtained on day 0 of AZD1222 vaccination. V and J are TRBV27 and TRBJ2-4; the D gene is possibly TRBD1 (6 bases). The CDR3 is CASSSGVVLDIQYF. The CDR3 nucleotides read TGTGCCAGCAGTTCAGGGGTAGTACTCGACATTCAGTACTTC.